The clone carrying this TCR beta chain appeared many times. The antigen is unknown. This sample stems from a study of T cell repertoires in cytomegalovirus infection. General observations from the study: Summed frequency of shared TCR beta families picked out CMV carriers who also had the relevant HLA. Across the ex vivo response, the dominant clonotypes were HLA-C-restricted CMV-specific TCR beta clonotypes.

This CDR3 comprises 13 residues. V lost 7 bases to trimming and J lost 8 bases, with 15 bases between them. Germline V gene lookup returns CDR1 SGHAT and CDR2 FQNNGV. Each CDR3 protein gets one entry after TCRdb re-called the reads with MiXCR. The table includes around 440,000 distinct CDR3 sequences, about 11% detected once. The V and J genes are TRBV11-2 and TRBJ2-1; unclear D gene. This receptor was obtained from a human donor in good health (CMV status not recorded). Some clones in this sample may be carry-over from other donors' samples. The source material was PBMCs. DNA of the CDR3: TGTGCCAGCACTATTGATAGCAACCATGAGCAGTTCTTC. It encodes CASTIDSNHEQFF. Together with reference TRBV11-2 and TRBJ2-1, the CDR3 gives the full variable domain: EAGVAQSPRYKIIEKRQSVAFWCNPISGHATLYWYQQILGQGPKLLIQFQNNGVVDDSQLPKDRFSAERLKGVDSTLKIQPAKLEDSAVYLCASTIDSNHEQFFGPGTRLTVL.